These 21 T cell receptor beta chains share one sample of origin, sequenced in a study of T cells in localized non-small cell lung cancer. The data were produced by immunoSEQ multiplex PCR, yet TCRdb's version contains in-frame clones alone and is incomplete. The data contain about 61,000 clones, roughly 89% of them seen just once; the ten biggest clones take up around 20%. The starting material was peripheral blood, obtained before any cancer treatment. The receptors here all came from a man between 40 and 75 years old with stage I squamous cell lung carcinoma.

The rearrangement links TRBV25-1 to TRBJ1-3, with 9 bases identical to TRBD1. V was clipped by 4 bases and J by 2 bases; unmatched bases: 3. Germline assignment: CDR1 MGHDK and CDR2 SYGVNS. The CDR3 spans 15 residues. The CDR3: CASSGDRVPGNTIYF. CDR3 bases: TGTGCCAGCAGTGGGGACAGGGTCCCTGGAAACACCATATATTTT.

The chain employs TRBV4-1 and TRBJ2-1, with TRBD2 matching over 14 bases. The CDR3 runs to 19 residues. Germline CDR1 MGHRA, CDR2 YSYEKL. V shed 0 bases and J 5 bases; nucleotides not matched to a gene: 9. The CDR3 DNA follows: TGCGCCAGCAGCCAAGACCGGCTCTGGGGACTAGCGGGAGACAATGAGCAGTTCTTC. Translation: CASSQDRLWGLAGDNEQFF.

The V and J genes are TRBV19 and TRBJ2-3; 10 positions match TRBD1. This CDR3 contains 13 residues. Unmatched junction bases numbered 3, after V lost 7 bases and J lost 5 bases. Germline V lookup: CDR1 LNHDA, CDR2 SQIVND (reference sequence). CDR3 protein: CASKDRGIDTQYF. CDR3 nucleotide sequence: TGTGCCAGTAAGGACAGGGGGATAGATACGCAGTATTTT. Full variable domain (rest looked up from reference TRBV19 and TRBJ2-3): DGGITQSPKYLFRKEGQNVTLSCEQNLNHDAMYWYRQDPGQGLRLIYYSQIVNDFQKGDIAEGYSVSREKKESFPLTVTSAQKNPTAFYLCASKDRGIDTQYFGPGTRLTVL.

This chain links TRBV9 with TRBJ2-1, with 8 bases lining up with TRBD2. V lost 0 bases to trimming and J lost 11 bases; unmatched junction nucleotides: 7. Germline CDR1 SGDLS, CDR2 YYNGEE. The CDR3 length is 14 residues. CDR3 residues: CASSVGGLGVKQFF. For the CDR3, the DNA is TGTGCCAGCAGCGTAGGGGGACTAGGGGTCAAGCAGTTCTTC.

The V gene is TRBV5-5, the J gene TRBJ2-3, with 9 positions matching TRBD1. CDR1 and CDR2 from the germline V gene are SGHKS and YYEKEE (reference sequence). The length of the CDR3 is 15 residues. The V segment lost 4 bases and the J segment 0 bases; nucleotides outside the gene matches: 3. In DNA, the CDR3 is TGTGCCAGCAGCATACAGGGGGCAAGCACAGATACGCAGTATTTT. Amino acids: CASSIQGASTDTQYF.

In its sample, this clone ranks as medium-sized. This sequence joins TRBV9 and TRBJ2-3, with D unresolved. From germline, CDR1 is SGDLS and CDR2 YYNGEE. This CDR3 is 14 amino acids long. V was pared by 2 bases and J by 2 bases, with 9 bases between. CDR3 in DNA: TGTGCCAGCAGCGTGAGAACCTCCACAGATACGCAGTATTTT. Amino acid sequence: CASSVRTSTDTQYF.

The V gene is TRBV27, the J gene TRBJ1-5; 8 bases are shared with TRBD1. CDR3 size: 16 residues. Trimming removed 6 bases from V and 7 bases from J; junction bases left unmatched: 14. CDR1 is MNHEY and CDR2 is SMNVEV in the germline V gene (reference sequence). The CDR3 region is CASRMTGQGRWQPQHF. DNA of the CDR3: TGTGCCAGCAGAATGACTGGACAGGGAAGATGGCAGCCCCAGCATTTT.

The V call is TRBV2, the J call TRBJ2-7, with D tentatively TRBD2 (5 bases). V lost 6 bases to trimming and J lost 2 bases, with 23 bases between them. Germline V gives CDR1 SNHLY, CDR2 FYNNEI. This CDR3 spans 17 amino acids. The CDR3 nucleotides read TGTGCCAGCAGAGGAGATTCCCTAGTGGGAGCAACCTACGAGCAGTACTTC. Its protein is CASRGDSLVGATYEQYF.

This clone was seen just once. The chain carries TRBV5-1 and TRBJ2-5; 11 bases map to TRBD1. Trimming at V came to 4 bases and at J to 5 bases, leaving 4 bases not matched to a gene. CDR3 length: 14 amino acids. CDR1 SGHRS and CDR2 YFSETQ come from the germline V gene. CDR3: CASSLDRGQETQYF. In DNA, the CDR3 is TGCGCCAGCAGCCTGGACAGGGGGCAGGAGACCCAGTACTTC.

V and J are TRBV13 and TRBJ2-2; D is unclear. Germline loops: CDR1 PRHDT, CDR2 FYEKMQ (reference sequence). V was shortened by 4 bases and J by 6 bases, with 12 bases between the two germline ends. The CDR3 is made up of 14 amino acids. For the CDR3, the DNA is TGTGCCAGCAGCTCCTCCATTAGCTCCGGGGAGCTGTTTTTT. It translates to CASSSSISSGELFF.

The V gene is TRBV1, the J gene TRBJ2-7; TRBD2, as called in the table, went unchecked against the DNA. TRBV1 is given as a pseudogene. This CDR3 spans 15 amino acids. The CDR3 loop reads CTSSLAGGTSYEQYF. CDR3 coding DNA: TGCACCAGCAGCCTAGCGGGAGGGACCTCCTACGAGCAGTACTTC.

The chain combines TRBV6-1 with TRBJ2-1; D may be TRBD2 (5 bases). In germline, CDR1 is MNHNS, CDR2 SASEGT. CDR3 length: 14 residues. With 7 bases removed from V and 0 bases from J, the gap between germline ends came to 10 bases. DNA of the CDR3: TGTGCCAGCACGGACTTCAGCTCCTACAATGAGCAGTTCTTC. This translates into CASTDFSSYNEQFF.

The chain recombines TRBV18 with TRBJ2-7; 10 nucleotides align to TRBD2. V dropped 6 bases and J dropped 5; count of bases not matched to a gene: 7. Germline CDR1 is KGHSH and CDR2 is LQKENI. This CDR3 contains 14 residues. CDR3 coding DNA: TGTGCCAGCTCCCCGAGCGGGAGGGCCAACGAGCAGTACTTC. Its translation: CASSPSGRANEQYF.

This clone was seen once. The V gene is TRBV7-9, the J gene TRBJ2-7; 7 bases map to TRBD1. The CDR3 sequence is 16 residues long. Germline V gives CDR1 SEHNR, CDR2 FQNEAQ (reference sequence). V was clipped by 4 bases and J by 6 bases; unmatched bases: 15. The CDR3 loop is CASSSGQVGLVGEQYF. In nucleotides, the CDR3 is TGTGCCAGCAGCTCCGGACAGGTGGGTCTCGTCGGCGAGCAGTACTTC.

Written as DNA, the CDR3 is TGCGCCAGCAGCCAAGAGCACGGGGAGCAGTACTTC. Translated: CASSQEHGEQYF. The V gene is TRBV4-3, the J gene TRBJ2-7; D gene unclear. The CDR3 sequence is 12 residues long. Germline V gene sequence: CDR1 LGHNA, CDR2 YSLEER. V lost 0 bases to trimming and J lost 7 bases, with 7 bases between them.

The DNA for the CDR3 is TGTGCCAGCAGTGAAAGACCCGGGACAGAGTACCAAGAGACCCAGTACTTC. Residues: CASSERPGTEYQETQYF. The chain carries TRBV25-1 and TRBJ2-5; TRBD1 matches at 7 bases. Looked up from germline, CDR1 is MGHDK and CDR2 is SYGVNS. The CDR3 totals 17 residues. V dropped 2 bases and J dropped 0; count of bases not matched to a gene: 9. Together with reference TRBV25-1 and TRBJ2-5, the CDR3 gives the full variable domain: EADIYQTPRYLVIGTGKKITLECSQTMGHDKMYWYQQDPGMELHLIHYSYGVNSTEKGDLSSESTVSRIRTEHFPLTLESARPSHTSQYLCASSERPGTEYQETQYFGPGTRLLVL.

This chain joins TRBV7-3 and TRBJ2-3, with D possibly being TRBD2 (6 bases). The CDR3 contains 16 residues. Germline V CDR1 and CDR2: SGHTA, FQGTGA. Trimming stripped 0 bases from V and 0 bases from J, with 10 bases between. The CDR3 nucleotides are TGTGCCAGCAGCTTAACCGGAGGGATTAGCACAGATACGCAGTATTTT. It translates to CASSLTGGISTDTQYF.

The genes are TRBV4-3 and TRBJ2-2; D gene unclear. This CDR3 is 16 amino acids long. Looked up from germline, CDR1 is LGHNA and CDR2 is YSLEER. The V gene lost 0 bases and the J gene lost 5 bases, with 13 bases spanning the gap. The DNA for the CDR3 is TGCGCCAGCAGCCAAGATCACAGATTCTATACCGGGGAGCTGTTTTTT. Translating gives CASSQDHRFYTGELFF.

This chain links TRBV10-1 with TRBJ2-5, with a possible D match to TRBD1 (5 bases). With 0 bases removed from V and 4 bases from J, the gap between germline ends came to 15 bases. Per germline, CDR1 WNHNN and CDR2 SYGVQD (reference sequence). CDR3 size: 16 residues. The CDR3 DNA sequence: TGCGCCAGCAGTGAGTCGAGAATAGCTGGGGCAGAGACCCAGTACTTC. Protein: CASSESRIAGAETQYF.

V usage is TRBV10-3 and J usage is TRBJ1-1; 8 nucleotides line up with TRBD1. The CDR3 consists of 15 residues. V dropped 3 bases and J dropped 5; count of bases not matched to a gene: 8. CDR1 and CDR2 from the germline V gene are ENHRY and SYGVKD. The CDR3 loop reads CAISDRGREMTEAFF. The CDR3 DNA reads TGTGCCATCAGTGACAGGGGGCGCGAGATGACTGAAGCTTTCTTT.

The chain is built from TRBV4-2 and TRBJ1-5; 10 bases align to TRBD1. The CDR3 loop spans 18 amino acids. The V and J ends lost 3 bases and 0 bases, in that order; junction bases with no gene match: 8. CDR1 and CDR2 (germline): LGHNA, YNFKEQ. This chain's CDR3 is CASSHGPTGGLSNQPQHF. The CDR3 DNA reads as TGTGCCAGCAGCCATGGGCCGACAGGGGGCCTTAGCAATCAGCCCCAGCATTTT.